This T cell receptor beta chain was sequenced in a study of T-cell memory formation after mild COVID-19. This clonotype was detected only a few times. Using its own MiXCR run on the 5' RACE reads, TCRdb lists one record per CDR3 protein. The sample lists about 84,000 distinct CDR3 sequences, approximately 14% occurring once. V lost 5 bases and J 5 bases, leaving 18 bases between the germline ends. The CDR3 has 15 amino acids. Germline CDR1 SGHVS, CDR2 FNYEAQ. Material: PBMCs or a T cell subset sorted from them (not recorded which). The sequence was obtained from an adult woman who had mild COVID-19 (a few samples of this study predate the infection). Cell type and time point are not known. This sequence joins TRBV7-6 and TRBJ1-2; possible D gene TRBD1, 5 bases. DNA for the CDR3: TGTGCCAGCAGCCCAGGGCCCGCGGAGACTTATGGCTACACCTTC. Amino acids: CASSPGPAETYGYTF. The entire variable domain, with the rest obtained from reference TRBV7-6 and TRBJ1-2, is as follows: GAGVSQSPRYKVTKRGQDVALRCDPISGHVSLYWYRQALGQGPEFLTYFNYEAQQDKSGLPNDRFSAERPEGSISTLTIQRTEQRDSAMYRCASSPGPAETYGYTFGSGTRLTVV.